This TCR beta chain derives from a study of Tregs in tolerant kidney transplant recipients. Study-wide results and caveats: Antigen-driven expansion was suggested because donor-specific Tregs expanded more than all Tregs in tolerant patients. Few patients were studied, so findings need validation in larger groups.

Unstimulated regulatory T cells (CD4+CD25+CD127-), CD4+CD25- non-regulatory cells, CD4 and CD8 cells were FACS-sorted from thawed PBMCs. The CDR3 is made up of 15 amino acids. V lost 1 base, J lost 12 bases, and 11 bases stayed unmatched. Per the germline V gene, CDR1 is LGHNA and CDR2 is YSLEER. Measured with immunoSEQ multiplex PCR; TCRdb has only the in-frame clones, and not every one. The sample has over 50,000 clones, 80% to 90% seen once. On this clone: Antigen unknown.

The chain combines TRBV4-3 with TRBJ2-1; 8 bases fit TRBD2. Specimen: Tregs from blood, collected before the transplant. This TCR was sampled from a human donor who received a combined kidney and bone marrow transplant. In DNA, the CDR3 is TGCGCCAGCAGCCAAGCGCTAGCGGGTCCCCCGGGGCAGTTCTTC. This gives the protein CASSQALAGPPGQFF.